This T cell receptor beta chain was sequenced for a study of blood T cell repertoires in COVID-19 (dated by TCRdb to the early 2020s). Regarding the research as a whole: Collaborator samples came from the United States, Italy and Spain and covered acute and convalescent phases of COVID-19. Where available, HLA class I and class II types were obtained from metadata supplied by the sample provider rather than from assay-based typing. A freely available public database, intended as a resource for researchers studying the immune response to SARS-CoV-2, is where the repertoires were released. The prospective study material was composed of cDNA or gDNA derived from T cells, B-cell-depleted T cells, or PBMCs. Nearly every sample came with metadata listing a de-identified subject ID, COVID-19 status, age in years and sex. Deeply sampled blood TCRbeta repertoires from subjects exposed to, actively infected with, or recovered from COVID-19 were included in the dataset. Samples came from the ongoing ImmuneRACE study (first 160 participants) plus 1,254 subjects from 6 global collaborators. Overall study outcomes, separate from this receptor: Clinical and demographic metadata were provided uncurated, with the amount varying by source and participant.

This clone came up a few times. No antigen is known for it. Per-base quality was not reported, and no clone a single base away is much larger than it. The germline V end is reduced by 5 bases and the J end by 4 bases; junction bases left unmatched: 5. The CDR3 contains 15 residues, cysteine and phenylalanine counted. Here the CDR3 DNA is all that survives: 45 bases in frame from base 1. Per the germline V gene, SGHRS is the CDR1 and YFSETQ is the CDR2. TCRbeta CDR3 regions were amplified from genomic DNA using the immunoSEQ Assay, a bias-controlled multiplex PCR. The study's own analysis went as follows. Within the assay, amplification of reference gene primers was used to estimate how many nucleated cells each sample contained. To quantify the absolute abundance of each unique TCRbeta CDR3 rearrangement, sequence reads were collapsed and filtered. For each sample, productive Simpson clonality was calculated by taking the square root of Simpson's diversity index across productive rearrangements. Not all clones reach the TCRdb copy of this immuneACCESS table, which keeps in-frame sequences only. Checked studies attribute under half of the gap to unresolved V genes and leave the rest unexplained. The V and J calls and clone size were taken over from that table, and D and trimming were inferred from the DNA. A total of some 270,000 clones appear in this sample, more than 75% of them only once. Of the sample, just under 9% is held by the ten largest clones.

The collaborating institutions used their own protocols to collect whole blood in K2EDTA tubes. For TCRbeta analysis, collaborator samples were shipped as frozen whole blood, as isolated PBMCs, or as DNA extracted from either sample type. Sequenced input: peripheral blood. The clonotype originates from a man aged 35 to 55 with active or convalescent COVID-19. The receptor chain draws on TRBV5-1 and TRBJ2-3; TRBD2 aligns with 12 central bases. The sequenced DNA is TGCGCCAGCAGTCCAGGGACTAGCGGGCCAGATACGCAGTATTTT. This yields the protein CASSPGTSGPDTQYF.